The next 10 T cell receptor beta chains were all read from a single sample in a study of T cells expressing NK-cell markers. From its re-call of the 5' RACE reads, TCRdb lists each CDR3 protein once, without DNA. The table lists about 300,000 distinct CDR3 sequences. Input material: blood T cells: a sorted CD56 or NKG2C T cell subset, CD4+ or CD8+ T cells, or bulk PBMC T cells (not recorded which). The source of these receptors is a woman aged 18-70 years in good health.

The rearrangement uses TRBV28 and TRBJ2-7; TCRdb's D call, TRBD2, is unchecked because there is no DNA. Germline V gives CDR1 MDHEN, CDR2 SYDVKM. This CDR3 has 16 amino acids. The CDR3 region is CASSLRERGGWDEQYF.

The CDR3 region is CASGFQMGGDTEAFF. This chain connects TRBV12-5 to TRBJ1-1; TCRdb returns TRBD1, unconfirmable since there is no DNA. This CDR3 has 15 residues. Germline assignment: CDR1 LGHNT and CDR2 FRNRAP.

V usage is TRBV3-1 and J usage is TRBJ2-7. CDR3 length: 13 residues. Germline-derived CDR1 and CDR2 are LGHDT and YNNKEL (reference sequence). The CDR3 here is CASSRRQSYEQYF.

The rearrangement joins TRBV12-3 or TRBV12-4 to TRBJ2-5; lacking DNA, the TRBD1 call made by TCRdb goes unchecked. The CDR3 sequence is 14 residues long. CDR3 residues: CASTSGGGAETQYF.

This rearrangement joins TRBV19 to TRBJ2-2. Looked up from germline, CDR1 is LNHDA and CDR2 is SQIVND (reference sequence). The CDR3 contains 13 residues. This chain's CDR3 is CASSMRGTGELFF. The complete variable domain, with remaining parts taken from reference TRBV19 and TRBJ2-2, reads DGGITQSPKYLFRKEGQNVTLSCEQNLNHDAMYWYRQDPGQGLRLIYYSQIVNDFQKGDIAEGYSVSREKKESFPLTVTSAQKNPTAFYLCASSMRGTGELFFGEGSRLTVL.

The chain uses TRBV12-3 or TRBV12-4 and TRBJ2-5; as DNA is missing, the TRBD1 call by TCRdb cannot be tested. CDR3 size: 14 residues. The CDR3 spells CASGPGRNQETQYF.

The rearrangement uses TRBV14 and TRBJ2-3; TCRdb calls TRBD2, which cannot be checked without DNA. The CDR3 sequence is 18 residues long. The germline gives CDR1 SGHDN, CDR2 FVKESK. CDR3 protein: CASSPSRLAGRGTDTQYF.

The chain links TRBV10-3 to TRBJ2-5; lacking DNA, the TRBD2 call made by TCRdb goes unchecked. The CDR3 sequence is 16 residues long. The V gene's germline CDR1 is ENHRY and CDR2 SYGVKD. CDR3 residues: CAIRPRRTSGKETQYF.

The chain links TRBV20-1 to TRBJ2-4; the TRBD1 assignment by TCRdb is unverifiable without DNA. Germline V gene sequence: CDR1 DFQATT, CDR2 SNEGSKA (reference sequence). This CDR3 has 12 residues. CDR3 sequence: CSASPTGDIQYF.

V usage is TRBV19 and J usage is TRBJ2-3; TCRdb proposes TRBD2, but this gene call is untestable without DNA. The CDR3 spans 16 residues. Germline CDR1 reads LNHDA; CDR2 reads SQIVND (reference sequence). The CDR3 loop reads CASSIAPGGSTDTQYF.